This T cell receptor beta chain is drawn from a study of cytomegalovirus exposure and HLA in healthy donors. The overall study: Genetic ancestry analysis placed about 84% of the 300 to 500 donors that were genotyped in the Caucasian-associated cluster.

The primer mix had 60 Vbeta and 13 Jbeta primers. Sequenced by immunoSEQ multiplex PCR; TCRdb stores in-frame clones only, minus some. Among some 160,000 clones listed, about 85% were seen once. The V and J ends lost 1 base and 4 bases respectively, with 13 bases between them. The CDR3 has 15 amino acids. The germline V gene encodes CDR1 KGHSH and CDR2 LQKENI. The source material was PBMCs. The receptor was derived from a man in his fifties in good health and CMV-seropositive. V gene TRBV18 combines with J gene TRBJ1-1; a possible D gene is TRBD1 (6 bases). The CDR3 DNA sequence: TGTGCCAGCTCACCACTAGGGGGTGAAGGCACTGAAGCTTTCTTT. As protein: CASSPLGGEGTEAFF.